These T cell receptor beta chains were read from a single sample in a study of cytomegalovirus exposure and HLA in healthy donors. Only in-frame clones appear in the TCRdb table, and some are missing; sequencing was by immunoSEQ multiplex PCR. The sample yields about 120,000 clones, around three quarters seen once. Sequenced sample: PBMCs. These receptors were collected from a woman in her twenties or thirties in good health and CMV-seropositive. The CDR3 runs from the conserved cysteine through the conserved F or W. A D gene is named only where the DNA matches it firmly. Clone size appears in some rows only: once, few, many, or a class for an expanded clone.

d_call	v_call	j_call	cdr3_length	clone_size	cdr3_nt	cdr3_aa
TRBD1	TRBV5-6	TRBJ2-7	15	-	TGTGCCAGCAGCCTCCGGACAGGGGTCTACGTTGAGCAGTACTTC	CASSLRTGVYVEQYF
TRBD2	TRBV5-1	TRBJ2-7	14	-	TGCGCCAGCAGCACCGGGAGGACCCTCTACGAGCAGTACTTC	CASSTGRTLYEQYF
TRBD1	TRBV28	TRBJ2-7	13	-	TGTGCCAGCAGGGGCAGGGGGTTCTACGAGCAGTACTTC	CASRGRGFYEQYF
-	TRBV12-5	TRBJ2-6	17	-	TGTGCTAGTGGTTTGGGACAGGTCGCCTCTGGGGCCAACGTCCTGACTTTC	CASGLGQVASGANVLTF
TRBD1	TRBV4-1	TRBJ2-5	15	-	TGCGCCAGCAGCTCCCGGGACAGGTACCAAGAGACCCAGTACTTC	CASSSRDRYQETQYF
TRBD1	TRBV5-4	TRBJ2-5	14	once	TGTGCCAGCAGCTTTTCCGGACAGGGGGAGACCCAGTACTTC	CASSFSGQGETQYF
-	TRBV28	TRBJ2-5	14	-	TGTGCCAGCAGTTTTCGGCGGTCCCAAGAGACCCAGTACTTC	CASSFRRSQETQYF
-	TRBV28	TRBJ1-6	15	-	TGTGCCAGCAGTTTACCCGGACAGAGTCAGTCACCCCTCCACTTT	CASSLPGQSQSPLHF
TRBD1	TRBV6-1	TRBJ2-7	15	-	TGTGCCAGCAGTGATGGACAGGGGGGCCTATACGAGCAGTACTTC	CASSDGQGGLYEQYF
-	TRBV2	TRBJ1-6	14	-	TGTGCCAGCAGTGCTCAGGGAGGAGGTTCACCCCTCCACTTT	CASSAQGGGSPLHF
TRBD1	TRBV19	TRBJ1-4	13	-	TGTGCCAGTAGTGCGGGACAGAATGAAAAACTGTTTTTT	CASSAGQNEKLFF
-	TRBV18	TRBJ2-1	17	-	TGTGCCAGCTCACCACCGCTGCCAGGCCCCCCTTACAATGAGCAGTTCTTC	CASSPPLPGPPYNEQFF
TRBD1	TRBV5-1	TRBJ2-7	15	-	TGCGCCAGCAGCGGATTGGAACAGGGGGTCTACGAGCAGTACTTC	CASSGLEQGVYEQYF
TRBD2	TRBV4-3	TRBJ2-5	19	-	TGCGCCAGCAGCCAAGATCCCCCCCCGAGCGGGGGTTCTGAAGAGACCCAGTACTTC	CASSQDPPPSGGSEETQYF
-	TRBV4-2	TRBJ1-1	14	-	TGTGCCAGCAGCCAAGTAGACAGAAGTCGTGAAGCTTTCTTT	CASSQVDRSREAFF
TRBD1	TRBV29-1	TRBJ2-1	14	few	TGCAGCGCCCTACAGGGACAGGTCTACAATGAGCAGTTCTTC	CSALQGQVYNEQFF
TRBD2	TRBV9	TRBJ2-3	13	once	TGTGCCAGCAGCGTGGGGGGGGGAGATACGCAGTATTTT	CASSVGGGDTQYF
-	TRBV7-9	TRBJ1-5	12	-	TGTGCCAGCAGCCGAGGGAACCAGCCCCAGCATTTT	CASSRGNQPQHF
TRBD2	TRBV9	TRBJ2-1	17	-	TGTGCCAGCAGCCCAGGGGCTAGCGGGATAGCCGGCTATGAGCAGTTCTTC	CASSPGASGIAGYEQFF
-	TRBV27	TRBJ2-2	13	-	TGTGCCAGCAGTTTATTAACAGCCGGGGAGCTGTTTTTT	CASSLLTAGELFF
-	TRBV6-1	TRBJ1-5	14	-	TGTGCCAGCAGTGAAGGGGGGGGAAGACAGCCCCAGCATTTT	CASSEGGGRQPQHF
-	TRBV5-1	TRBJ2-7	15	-	TGCGCCAGCAGCTTGGGCGGGGCCGGGGGATACGAGCAGTACTTC	CASSLGGAGGYEQYF
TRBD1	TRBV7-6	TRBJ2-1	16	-	TGTGCCAGCAGCTTAGAATTTGGACAGGGGTCTAATGAGCAGTTCTTC	CASSLEFGQGSNEQFF
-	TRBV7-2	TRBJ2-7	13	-	TGTGCCAGCAGCTACAGGGCCTCCTACGAGCAGTACTTC	CASSYRASYEQYF
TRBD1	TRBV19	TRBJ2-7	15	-	TGTGCCAGTGGACCCGGGACAGGCTACTCCTACGAGCAGTACTTC	CASGPGTGYSYEQYF
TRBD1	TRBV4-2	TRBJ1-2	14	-	TGTGCCAGCAGCCAAGCGTCACAGGGGAACGGCTACACCTTC	CASSQASQGNGYTF
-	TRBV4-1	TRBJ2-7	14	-	TGCGCCAGCAGCCAGGGCCCCGGGGAACCTGGGCAGTACTTC	CASSQGPGEPGQYF
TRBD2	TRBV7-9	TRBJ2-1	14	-	TGTGCCAGCAGCACCCCCCGCGGGAGTAATGAGCAGTTCTTC	CASSTPRGSNEQFF
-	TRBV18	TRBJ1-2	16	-	TGTGCCAGCTCACCGTGGCAGGGTGAGGCTAACTATGGCTACACCTTC	CASSPWQGEANYGYTF
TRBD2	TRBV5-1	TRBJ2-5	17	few	TGCGCCAGCAGCTTGGCCTCCGGTCGCGGGGGCCAAGAGACCCAGTACTTC	CASSLASGRGGQETQYF
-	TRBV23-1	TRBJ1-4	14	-	TGCGCCAGCAGTCAATCGGAGGACCCTGAAAAACTGTTTTTT	CASSQSEDPEKLFF
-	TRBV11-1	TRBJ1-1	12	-	TGTGCCAGCAGCTTAGTTGGAAGAGGAGCTTTCTTT	CASSLVGRGAFF
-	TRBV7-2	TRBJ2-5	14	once	TGTGCCAGCAGCTTAGGGGCGGGGCAAGAGACCCAGTACTTC	CASSLGAGQETQYF
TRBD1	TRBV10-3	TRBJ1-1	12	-	TGTGCCATCAGGACAGGGCACACTGAAGCTTTCTTT	CAIRTGHTEAFF
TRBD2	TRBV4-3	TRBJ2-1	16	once	TGCGCCAGCAGCTCCCGGACTAGCGGGGTGTACAATGAGCAGTTCTTC	CASSSRTSGVYNEQFF
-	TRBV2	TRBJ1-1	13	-	TGTGCCAGCAGTGATTTGGCGAACACTGAAGCTTTCTTT	CASSDLANTEAFF
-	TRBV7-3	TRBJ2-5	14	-	TGTGCCAGCAGCTTACATGGAGCGGCCGAGACCCAGTACTTC	CASSLHGAAETQYF
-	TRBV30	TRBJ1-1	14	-	TGTGCCTGGAGCCGATCGACAGCGAACACTGAAGCTTTCTTT	CAWSRSTANTEAFF
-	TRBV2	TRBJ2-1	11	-	TGTGCCAGCTCAGACCGGGATGAGCAGTTCTTC	CASSDRDEQFF
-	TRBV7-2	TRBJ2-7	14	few	TGTGCCAGCAGCTTTCCGACAGGATCCTACGAGCAGTACTTC	CASSFPTGSYEQYF
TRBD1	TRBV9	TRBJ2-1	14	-	TGTGCCAGCAGCGCTCGGACAGGGGGGCATGAGCAGTTCTTC	CASSARTGGHEQFF
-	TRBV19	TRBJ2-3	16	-	TGTGCCAGTAGCCGCCGATCGGGTTCTAGCACAGATACGCAGTATTTT	CASSRRSGSSTDTQYF